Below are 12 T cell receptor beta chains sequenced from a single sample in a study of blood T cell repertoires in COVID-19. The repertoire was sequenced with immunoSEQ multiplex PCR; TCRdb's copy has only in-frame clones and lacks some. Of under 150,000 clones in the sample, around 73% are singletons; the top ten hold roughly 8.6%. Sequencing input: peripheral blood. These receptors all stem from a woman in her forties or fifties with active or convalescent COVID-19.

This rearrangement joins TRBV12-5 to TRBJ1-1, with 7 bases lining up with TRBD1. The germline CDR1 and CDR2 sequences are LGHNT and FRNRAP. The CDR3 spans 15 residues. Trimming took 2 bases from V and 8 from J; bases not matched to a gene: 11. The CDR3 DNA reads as TGTGCTAGTGGTTTGCTTCGGACAGGTCTTTTGGAAGCTTTCTTT. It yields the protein CASGLLRTGLLEAFF.

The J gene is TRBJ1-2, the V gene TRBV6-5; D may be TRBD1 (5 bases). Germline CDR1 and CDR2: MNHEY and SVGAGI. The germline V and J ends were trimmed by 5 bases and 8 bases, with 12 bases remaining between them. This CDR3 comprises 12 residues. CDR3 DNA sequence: TGTGCCAGCAGTCCCCGGACACAGGGCTACACCTTC. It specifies CASSPRTQGYTF.

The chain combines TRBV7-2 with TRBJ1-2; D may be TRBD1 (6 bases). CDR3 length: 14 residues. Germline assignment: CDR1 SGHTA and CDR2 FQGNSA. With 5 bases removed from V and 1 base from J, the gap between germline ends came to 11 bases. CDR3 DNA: TGTGCCAGCAGCCTTACGGACAGTAACTATGGCTACACCTTC. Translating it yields CASSLTDSNYGYTF.

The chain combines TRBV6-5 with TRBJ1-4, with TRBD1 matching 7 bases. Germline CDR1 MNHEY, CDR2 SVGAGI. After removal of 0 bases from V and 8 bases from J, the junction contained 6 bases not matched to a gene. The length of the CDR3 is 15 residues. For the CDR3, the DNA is TGTGCCAGCAGTTACTCATCGACAGGGAGAGAAAAACTGTTTTTT. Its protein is CASSYSSTGREKLFF.

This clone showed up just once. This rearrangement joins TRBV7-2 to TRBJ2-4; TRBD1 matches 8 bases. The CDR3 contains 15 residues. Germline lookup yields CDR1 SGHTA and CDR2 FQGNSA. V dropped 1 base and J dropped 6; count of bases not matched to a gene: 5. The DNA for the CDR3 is TGTGCCAGCAGCTTAGGGACAGGGAGAAGAAACATTCAGTACTTC. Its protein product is CASSLGTGRRNIQYF.

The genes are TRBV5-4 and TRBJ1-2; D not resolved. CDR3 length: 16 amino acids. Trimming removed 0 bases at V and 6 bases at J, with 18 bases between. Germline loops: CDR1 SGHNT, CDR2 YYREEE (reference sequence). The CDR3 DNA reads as TGTGCCAGCAGCTTGGAGTTACGGAGATCACCCCATGGCTACACCTTC. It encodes CASSLELRRSPHGYTF.

Here the CDR3 DNA reads TGTGCCAGCAGCCCCCAAAGGGGCCCAAATCAGCCCCAGCATTTT. This encodes CASSPQRGPNQPQHF. This chain joins TRBV7-2 and TRBJ1-5; D possibly corresponds to TRBD1 (5 bases). V gave up 5 bases and J gave up 4 bases, with 15 bases separating them. The CDR3 extends over 15 amino acids. CDR1 and CDR2 from the germline V gene are SGHTA and FQGNSA.

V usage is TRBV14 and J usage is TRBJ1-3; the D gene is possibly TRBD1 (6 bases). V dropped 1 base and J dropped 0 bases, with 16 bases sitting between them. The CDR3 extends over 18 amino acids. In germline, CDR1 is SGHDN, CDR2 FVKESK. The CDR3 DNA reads TGTGCCAGCAGCCAAGTCATCGGTCAGGGGAACTCTGGAAACACCATATATTTT. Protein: CASSQVIGQGNSGNTIYF.

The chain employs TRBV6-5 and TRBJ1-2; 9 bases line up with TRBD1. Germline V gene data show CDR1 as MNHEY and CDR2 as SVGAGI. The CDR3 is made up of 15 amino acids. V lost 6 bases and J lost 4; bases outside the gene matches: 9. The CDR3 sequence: CASSPGQGRSYGYTF. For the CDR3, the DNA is TGTGCCAGCAGCCCAGGACAGGGGAGAAGCTATGGCTACACCTTC.

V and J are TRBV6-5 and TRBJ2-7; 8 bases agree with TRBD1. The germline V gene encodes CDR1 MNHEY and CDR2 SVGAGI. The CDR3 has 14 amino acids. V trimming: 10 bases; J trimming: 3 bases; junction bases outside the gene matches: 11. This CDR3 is CATSDRGGVYEQYF. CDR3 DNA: TGTGCCACCTCAGACAGGGGTGGAGTCTACGAGCAGTACTTC.

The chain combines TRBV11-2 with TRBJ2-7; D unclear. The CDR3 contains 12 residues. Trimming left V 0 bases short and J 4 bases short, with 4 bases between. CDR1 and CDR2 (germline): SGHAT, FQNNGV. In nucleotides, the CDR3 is TGTGCCAGCAGCTTAGATCGGTACGAGCAGTACTTC. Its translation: CASSLDRYEQYF.

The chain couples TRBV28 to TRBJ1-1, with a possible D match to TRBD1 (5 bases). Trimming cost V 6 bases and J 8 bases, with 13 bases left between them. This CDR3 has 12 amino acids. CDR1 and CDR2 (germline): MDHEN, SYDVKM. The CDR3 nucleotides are TGTGCCAGCAGCCCCGACAGCTTCGAAGCTTTCTTT. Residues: CASSPDSFEAFF.